The 4 T cell receptor beta chains presented below share a single source sample, sequenced in a study of technical replicates of blood from several donors. The assay was immunoSEQ multiplex PCR, and TCRdb's table has in-frame clones only and misses some. The repertoire consists of 85,000 to 100,000 clones, with roughly 96% occurring once and the leading ten covering 0.21%. Sequencing was done on a sample of T cells isolated from PBMCs. The receptors stem from a human donor in good health.

The J gene is TRBJ2-3, the V gene TRBV27; 13 nucleotides line up with TRBD2. Germline loops: CDR1 MNHEY, CDR2 SMNVEV (reference sequence). With 6 bases clipped from V and 4 bases from J, the junction kept 1 base outside the gene matches. This CDR3 has 14 amino acids. CDR3 nucleotides: TGTGCCAGCAGCGGACTAGCGGGGGCAGATACGCAGTATTTT. It yields the protein CASSGLAGADTQYF.

This chain links TRBV4-1 with TRBJ2-1; 9 bases are a match to TRBD1. Per germline, CDR1 MGHRA and CDR2 YSYEKL. The J segment lost 3 bases and the V segment lost 5 bases, leaving 2 bases of the junction unmatched. This CDR3 has 14 residues. The CDR3 DNA reads TGCGCCAGCAGCTGGGACAGGGACTACAATGAGCAGTTCTTC. This encodes CASSWDRDYNEQFF.

This chain connects TRBV7-9 to TRBJ2-1; possible D gene TRBD1, 5 bases. The length of the CDR3 is 16 residues. Germline V gene data show CDR1 as SEHNR and CDR2 as FQNEAQ (reference sequence). The V end was cut by 7 bases, the J end by 8 bases, with 24 bases between. In DNA form, the CDR3 reads TGTGCCAGCACCATCACAATCCAGGGCCAGGACGATGAGCAGTTCTTC. Encoded protein: CASTITIQGQDDEQFF.

The V gene is TRBV7-2, the J gene TRBJ1-1; TRBD1 aligns across 7 bases. Germline V gene lookup returns CDR1 SGHTA and CDR2 FQGNSA. The J segment lost 5 bases and the V segment lost 5 bases, leaving 11 bases of the junction unmatched. This CDR3 is 15 amino acids long. Written as DNA, the CDR3 is TGTGCCAGCAGCCAAGCAATGACAGGGATAACTGAAGCTTTCTTT. It yields the protein CASSQAMTGITEAFF. The whole variable domain, remainder taken from reference TRBV7-2 and TRBJ1-1, is GAGVSQSPSNKVTEKGKDVELRCDPISGHTALYWYRQSLGQGLEFLIYFQGNSAPDKSGLPSDRFSAERTGGSVSTLTIQRTQQEDSAVYLCASSQAMTGITEAFFGQGTRLTVV.